This record covers a single TCR beta chain. Its antigen is undetermined. The CDR3 covers 17 residues. Trimming at V came to 2 bases and at J to 7 bases, leaving 13 bases not matched to a gene. This sample was taken from a study of blood T cells in healthy people across ages. General study results and limits: With age, beta diversity per million T cells declined roughly linearly, significantly by approximately 41. Compared with aged donors, long-lived donors showed fewer expanded clones, suggesting selection.

For the second PCR, which ran for about 7 to 11 cycles, a sample-barcoded 5' primer and a J-beta primer mix were used. Each CDR3 protein is one row after TCRdb ran MiXCR on the 5' RACE reads. The data hold about 1.4 million distinct CDR3 sequences, with approximately 59% observed a single time. The material sequenced was blood. This TCR was sampled from a man aged 18 to 29 in good health. This chain joins TRBV12-3 or TRBV12-4 and TRBJ2-1; the match to TRBD1 covers 8 bases. In nucleotides, the CDR3 is TGTGCCAGCAGTTTATACGTCGGGCAGGGGGCGAGAAATGAGCAGTTCTTC. It encodes CASSLYVGQGARNEQFF.